One TCR beta chain is described in this entry. These data originate in a study of control samples from healthy donors and cancer patients. TCRdb's copy holds only in-frame clones and misses some; the assay was immunoSEQ multiplex PCR. The sample records fewer than 500,000 clones, about nine tenths being singletons. The origin of this receptor is a man aged 40-49 years with head and neck cancer. Sample: PBMCs.

CDR3 in amino acids: CASSQDWTGDTQYF. The CDR3 nucleotides read TGTGCCAGCAGCCAAGATTGGACCGGAGATACGCAGTATTTT. The rearrangement links TRBV4-2 to TRBJ2-3, with D unresolved. Germline CDR1 reads LGHNA; CDR2 reads YNFKEQ. The length of the CDR3 is 14 residues. The V end lost 0 bases, the J end lost 5 bases, and 9 bases lay between the germline ends.